These T cell receptor beta chains were read from a single sample in a study of response to subunit inactivated influenza vaccine. Each CDR3 protein gets one entry after TCRdb re-called the RT-PCR reads with MiXCR. The data show around 200,000 distinct CDR3 sequences, about 9.3% seen once. The sample consisted of non-naive T cells sorted from PBMCs, taken on the day of vaccination. Receptors originate from a man aged 50 to 59 who received an inactivated influenza vaccine. CDR3s include the opening cysteine and the closing phenylalanine or tryptophan. Each record gives: D gene, V gene, clone size, J gene, CDR3 protein, CDR3 DNA. D genes are given only for firm matches. The listing skips clone size in some rows; elsewhere it reads once, few, many or a size class.

TRBD1	TRBV7-9	.	TRBJ2-4	CASGTGGNIQYF	TGTGCCAGCGGGACAGGGGGGAACATTCAGTACTTC
.	TRBV11-2	many	TRBJ2-7	CASSFSEGEQYF	TGTGCCAGCAGCTTTTCCGAGGGAGAGCAGTACTTC
TRBD2	TRBV5-1	many	TRBJ2-1	CASSPGLAGDNEQFF	TGCGCCAGCAGCCCGGGACTAGCGGGGGACAATGAGCAGTTCTTC
.	TRBV10-3	many	TRBJ2-7	CAISVTRGEQYF	TGTGCCATCAGTGTGACTAGGGGTGAGCAGTACTTC
.	TRBV15	.	TRBJ2-1	CATSRGLFSGGSEQFF	TGTGCCACCAGCAGAGGGCTTTTTTCGGGGGGCAGCGAGCAGTTCTTC
TRBD1	TRBV6-1	many	TRBJ2-1	CASSTMGQEDEQFF	TGTGCCAGCAGCACTATGGGACAGGAAGATGAGCAGTTCTTC
.	TRBV6-1	.	TRBJ1-1	CASSLKGMNTEAFF	TGTGCCAGCAGCCTGAAGGGAATGAACACTGAAGCTTTCTTT
TRBD2	TRBV7-6	.	TRBJ2-1	CASSLGSSGSYNEQFF	TGTGCCAGCAGCTTAGGTTCTAGCGGTTCCTACAATGAGCAGTTCTTC
TRBD1	TRBV12-3/TRBV12-4	few	TRBJ2-7	CASSLGGTVYEQYF	TGTGCCAGCAGTTTAGGTGGGACAGTCTACGAGCAGTACTTC
TRBD2	TRBV20-1	many	TRBJ2-5	CSARGTSGDQETQYF	TGCAGTGCTAGGGGGACTAGCGGAGACCAAGAGACCCAGTACTTC
TRBD2	TRBV7-8	.	TRBJ2-3	CASSPTWASGYTDTQYF	TGTGCCAGCAGCCCGACATGGGCTAGCGGGTACACAGATACGCAGTATTTT
.	TRBV5-1	.	TRBJ2-7	CASSLEGQGEQYF	TGCGCCAGCAGCTTGGAGGGCCAGGGGGAGCAGTACTTC
TRBD1	TRBV20-1	few	TRBJ2-7	CSARAGTGGFPYF	TGCAGTGCTAGAGCCGGGACAGGGGGATTTCCGTACTTC
.	TRBV6-5	few	TRBJ1-1	CASSLDSSSGTEAFF	TGTGCCAGCAGTCTCGACTCTTCCTCGGGCACTGAAGCTTTCTTT
TRBD2	TRBV5-6	few	TRBJ2-7	CASSYGTSDEQYF	TGTGCCAGCAGCTACGGGACTAGCGACGAGCAGTACTTC
TRBD1	TRBV7-9	few	TRBJ2-1	CASSKTGQGPNNEQFF	TGTGCCAGCAGCAAAACGGGACAGGGACCGAACAATGAGCAGTTCTTC
TRBD2	TRBV7-2	.	TRBJ2-5	CASSPQAGGPETQYF	TGTGCCAGCAGCCCACAAGCGGGGGGCCCAGAGACCCAATACTTC
TRBD1	TRBV6-1	few	TRBJ2-7	CASSSGQDPYEQYF	TGTGCCAGCAGCTCTGGACAGGATCCCTACGAGCAGTACTTC
TRBD1	TRBV5-1	many	TRBJ1-1	CASSQQGANMNTEAFF	TGCGCCAGCAGTCAACAGGGGGCAAACATGAACACTGAAGCTTTCTTT
TRBD2	TRBV20-1	.	TRBJ2-1	CSAIVTPASGNNEQFF	TGCAGTGCTATTGTTACCCCGGCTAGCGGAAACAATGAGCAGTTCTTC
.	TRBV27	many	TRBJ1-6	CASSPGRWNSPLHF	TGTGCCAGCAGCCCGGGACGGTGGAATTCACCCCTCCACTTT
TRBD2	TRBV7-9	few	TRBJ2-1	CASSLRLAGLRDEQFF	TGTGCCAGCAGCCTCAGACTAGCGGGACTGAGGGATGAGCAGTTCTTC
.	TRBV4-3	.	TRBJ2-1	CASSQEYQIYSYNEQFF	TGCGCCAGCAGCCAAGAGTATCAGATATACTCCTACAATGAGCAGTTCTTC
.	TRBV12-3/TRBV12-4	.	TRBJ2-2	CASRGRRDTGELFF	TGTGCCAGCAGGGGACGGAGGGACACCGGGGAGCTGTTTTTT
.	TRBV19	few	TRBJ2-7	CASSIVGGFYEQYF	TGTGCCAGTAGTATAGTTGGGGGTTTCTACGAGCAGTACTTC
.	TRBV4-1	.	TRBJ2-7	CASSQEPRSYEQYF	TGCGCCAGCAGCCAAGAACCCAGAAGCTACGAGCAGTACTTC
TRBD2	TRBV20-1	few	TRBJ2-1	CSASGSGGNNEQFF	TGCAGTGCTAGTGGAAGCGGGGGTAACAATGAGCAGTTCTTC
TRBD2	TRBV18	.	TRBJ2-7	CASSPRSLAGGQYEQYF	TGTGCCAGCTCACCTCGTTCCCTAGCGGGGGGACAGTACGAGCAGTACTTC
.	TRBV9	many	TRBJ2-2	CASSVGGTNTGELFF	TGTGCCAGCAGCGTAGGAGGTACGAACACCGGGGAGCTGTTTTTT
.	TRBV2	.	TRBJ2-5	CASIGGGKETQYF	TGTGCCAGCATCGGGGGCGGTAAAGAGACCCAGTACTTC
.	TRBV3-1	.	TRBJ1-1	CASGRQAPQVAFF	TGTGCCAGCGGCCGACAGGCGCCCCAGGTAGCTTTCTTT
.	TRBV27	few	TRBJ1-2	CASSFEGFYGYTF	TGTGCCAGCAGTTTCGAGGGGTTCTATGGCTACACCTTC
.	TRBV27	many	TRBJ2-3	CASSSGDTQYF	TGTGCCAGCAGTTCCGGAGATACGCAGTATTTT
TRBD1	TRBV20-1	.	TRBJ1-2	CSARRDPGQGSLGYTF	TGCAGTGCTCGCAGGGACCCGGGACAGGGGTCTCTCGGCTACACCTTC
TRBD1	TRBV20-1	.	TRBJ1-2	CSGQGNGGYTF	TGCAGTGGACAGGGGAATGGGGGCTACACCTTC
.	TRBV7-2	.	TRBJ2-5	CASSLVDRGGETQYF	TGTGCCAGCAGCTTAGTGGACCGGGGTGGGGAGACCCAGTACTTC
.	TRBV4-3	many	TRBJ2-1	CASSQGGGRNEQFF	TGCGCCAGCAGCCAAGGGGGGGGCAGGAATGAGCAGTTCTTC
.	TRBV2	.	TRBJ1-5	CASSRISSNQPQHF	TGTGCCAGCAGCCGCATTAGTAGCAATCAGCCCCAGCATTTT
.	TRBV6-1	few	TRBJ1-2	CASSEWGQGRYYGYTF	TGTGCCAGCAGTGAATGGGGGCAGGGTCGATACTATGGCTACACCTTC
.	TRBV13	many	TRBJ2-5	CASSLTGGGETQYF	TGTGCCAGCAGCTTAACGGGGGGCGGAGAGACCCAGTACTTC
.	TRBV20-1	few	TRBJ2-3	CSAGGEYTDTQYF	TGCAGTGCCGGCGGGGAATACACAGATACGCAGTATTTT
.	TRBV20-1	.	TRBJ2-7	CSARDQNEQYF	TGCAGTGCTAGAGATCAGAACGAGCAGTACTTC
TRBD2	TRBV7-2	many	TRBJ2-5	CASSLWSGGRGETQYF	TGTGCCAGCAGCTTATGGTCCGGCGGGAGGGGTGAGACCCAGTACTTC
.	TRBV19	.	TRBJ2-1	CASSLAFYNEQFF	TGTGCCAGTAGTTTGGCTTTTTACAATGAGCAGTTCTTC
.	TRBV20-1	many	TRBJ2-1	CSAREAADHEQFF	TGCAGTGCTAGAGAAGCTGCGGATCATGAGCAGTTCTTC
TRBD2	TRBV29-1	many	TRBJ2-1	CSGGGNEQFF	TGCAGCGGGGGGGGCAATGAGCAGTTCTTC
.	TRBV12-3/TRBV12-4	.	TRBJ1-2	CASRDRSTYGYTF	TGTGCCAGCAGAGACAGGTCTACTTATGGCTACACCTTC
TRBD2	TRBV10-2	.	TRBJ2-5	CASRSTSGGPSGETQYF	TGCGCCAGCAGGTCGACTAGCGGGGGGCCAAGCGGGGAGACCCAGTACTTC
.	TRBV4-1	many	TRBJ2-2	CASSQDETYTGELFF	TGCGCCAGCAGCCAAGATGAAACCTACACCGGGGAGCTGTTTTTT
.	TRBV5-4	.	TRBJ2-3	CASSGQASADTDTQYF	TGTGCCAGCAGCGGGCAGGCTAGCGCCGATACAGATACGCAGTATTTT
.	TRBV6-1	many	TRBJ2-5	CASMIGFQETQYF	TGTGCCAGCATGATAGGGTTTCAAGAGACCCAGTACTTC
TRBD2	TRBV5-1	.	TRBJ2-2	CASSSGLAGMTGELFF	TGCGCCAGCAGCTCGGGACTAGCGGGGATGACCGGGGAGCTGTTTTTT
.	TRBV20-1	few	TRBJ2-7	CSARTPLSYEQYF	TGCAGTGCTAGGACGCCGTTAAGCTACGAGCAGTACTTC